The 20 T cell receptor beta chains given below trace back to one sample, sequenced in a study of shared clonotypes between healthy human individuals. Produced via immunoSEQ multiplex PCR; TCRdb's table is partial and in-frame only. The sample includes about 1.1 million clones, roughly 80% of them seen just once. What was sequenced was memory CD4+ T cells from PBMCs. Subset denoted: CD45RA-negative fraction. These TCRs come from a man in his late teens or twenties in good health. Some clones in this sample may be carry-over from other donors' samples.

V gene TRBV4-1 combines with J gene TRBJ2-5, with D perhaps matching TRBD2 (5 bases). Germline V gene lookup returns CDR1 MGHRA and CDR2 YSYEKL. Trimming removed 1 base at V and 5 bases at J, with 8 bases between. There are 13 residues in the CDR3. The CDR3 reads CASSQVRGETQYF. DNA of the CDR3: TGCGCCAGCAGCCAAGTCCGCGGGGAGACCCAGTACTTC.

The V gene is TRBV7-9, the J gene TRBJ1-4; tentative D call: TRBD1 (5 bases). V was trimmed by 0 bases and J by 1 base, leaving 9 bases between them. The germline gives CDR1 SEHNR, CDR2 FQNEAQ (reference sequence). This CDR3 comprises 16 residues. The CDR3 protein is CASSLARGVTNEKLFF. CDR3 bases: TGTGCCAGCAGCTTAGCTCGGGGGGTAACTAATGAAAAACTGTTTTTT.

In regard to this clone: Other DNA sequences in this specimen translate into the identical CDR3. The rearrangement joins TRBV5-1 to TRBJ1-5; D is undetermined. V lost 2 bases to trimming and J lost 2 bases, with 5 bases between them. The CDR3 is made up of 13 amino acids. The germline V gene encodes CDR1 SGHRS and CDR2 YFSETQ. CDR3 DNA sequence: TGCGCCAGCAGCTTCCGGGGCAATCAGCCCCAGCATTTT. Translating it yields CASSFRGNQPQHF.

The rearrangement links TRBV14 to TRBJ2-7, with D perhaps matching TRBD1 or TRBD2 (5 bases each). This CDR3 region has 14 residues. With 4 bases removed from V and 9 bases from J, the gap between germline ends came to 19 bases. Germline V CDR1 and CDR2: SGHDN, FVKESK. The DNA of the CDR3 is TGTGCCAGCAGCCTCCGGGGCGCGGCTGCTGGGCAGTACTTC. It yields the protein CASSLRGAAAGQYF.

The CDR3 spells CASSRQGGATEAFF. For the CDR3, the DNA is TGTGCCAGCAGTCGACAGGGAGGAGCCACTGAAGCTTTCTTT. This chain connects TRBV2 to TRBJ1-1; TRBD1 agrees at 7 bases. This CDR3 has 14 residues. V lost 5 bases, J lost 4 bases, and 7 bases stayed unmatched. Germline V CDR1 and CDR2: SNHLY, FYNNEI.

The rearrangement joins TRBV28 to TRBJ1-1; 7 bases map to TRBD1. J gave up 0 bases and V 8 bases, and 9 bases lay outside the gene matches. There are 15 residues in the CDR3. The germline V gene has CDR1 MDHEN and CDR2 SYDVKM. The CDR3 loop reads CASPPPGQLNTEAFF. Written as DNA, the CDR3 is TGTGCCAGCCCCCCCCCGGGACAGCTGAACACTGAAGCTTTCTTT.

The chain recombines TRBV11-3 with TRBJ2-1, with 13 bases that match TRBD2. This CDR3 is built from 15 residues. CDR1 and CDR2 (germline): SGHNT, YENEEA. J lost 7 bases, V lost 5 bases, and 5 bases had no gene match. The CDR3 spells CASSLGGLAGNEQFF. CDR3 bases: TGTGCCAGCAGCCTAGGGGGACTAGCGGGAAATGAGCAGTTCTTC.

The rearrangement links TRBV7-8 to TRBJ2-7, with D unclear. Trimming removed 5 bases from V and 10 bases from J, with 15 bases in between. Germline V gene data show CDR1 as SGHVS and CDR2 as FQNEAQ. This CDR3 comprises 12 residues. The chain's CDR3 is CASSVGFQDQYF. In DNA form, the CDR3 reads TGTGCCAGCAGCGTAGGTTTCCAGGACCAGTACTTC. Complete variable domain (other parts from reference TRBV7-8 and TRBJ2-7): GAGVSQSPRYKVAKRGQDVALRCDPISGHVSLFWYQQALGQGPEFLTYFQNEAQLDKSGLPSDRFFAERPEGSVSTLKIQRTQQEDSAVYLCASSVGFQDQYFGPGTRLTVT.

Concerning this clone: In the same sample, other DNA sequences code for this CDR3. The V call is TRBV18, the J call TRBJ2-5; D could derive from TRBD1 or TRBD2 (6 bases each). V was pared by 5 bases and J by 2 bases, with 9 bases between. Germline V gene lookup returns CDR1 KGHSH and CDR2 LQKENI. The CDR3 sequence is 13 residues long. CDR3 bases: TGTGCCAGCTCAAGGGGGGAACAAGAGACCCAGTACTTC. Encoded protein: CASSRGEQETQYF.

Details on this clone: One junction end disagrees with the germline gene, perhaps due to a read error. V is TRBV10-2 and J is TRBJ2-7, with 7 bases fitting TRBD1. The CDR3 runs 13 residues. Germline V gene lookup returns CDR1 WSHSY and CDR2 SAAADI. CDR3 sequence (DNA): TGCGCCAGCACTGAGGGGGCCTCCTACGAGCAGTACTTC. Amino acids: CASTEGASYEQYF.

The chain is built from TRBV7-9 and TRBJ2-3, with 8 bases that match TRBD2. The CDR3 length is 15 residues. The V and J ends lost 4 bases and 2 bases, in that order; junction bases with no gene match: 5. Germline CDR1 reads SEHNR; CDR2 reads FQNEAQ (reference sequence). The CDR3 DNA reads as TGTGCCAGCAGCTCGATAGCGGGATTCACAGATACGCAGTATTTT. Translating it yields CASSSIAGFTDTQYF.

The chain joins TRBV4-1 to TRBJ1-5; possibly TRBD1 for D (5 bases). Germline CDR1 is MGHRA and CDR2 is YSYEKL. The CDR3 spans 16 residues. V shed 4 bases and J shed 6 bases, with 19 bases lying between them. Here the CDR3 DNA reads TGCGCCAGCAGCCCCTCCCAAGGGACGGCTAGTCAGCCCCAGCATTTT. This sequence encodes CASSPSQGTASQPQHF.

This clone was picked up many times. This chain links TRBV5-4 with TRBJ2-5, with 7 bases aligning to TRBD1. With 0 bases clipped from V and 4 bases from J, the junction kept 6 bases outside the gene matches. The CDR3 totals 15 residues. In germline, CDR1 is SGHNT, CDR2 YYREEE (reference sequence). CDR3 sequence reads: CASSLGGTVRETQYF. The DNA of the CDR3 is TGTGCCAGCAGCTTGGGGGGGACAGTACGAGAGACCCAGTACTTC.

This clone was counted only a few times. V gene TRBV19 combines with J gene TRBJ1-1; 8 nucleotides align to TRBD1. The V gene's germline CDR1 is LNHDA and CDR2 SQIVND (reference sequence). After removal of 4 bases from V and 2 bases from J, the junction contained 9 bases not matched to a gene. The CDR3 extends over 16 amino acids. In nucleotides, the CDR3 is TGTGCCAGTAGTACCGACAGGGGTCCTGCCAACACTGAAGCTTTCTTT. Protein sequence: CASSTDRGPANTEAFF.

The chain combines TRBV7-9 with TRBJ2-3; D not certain. The germline V gene encodes CDR1 SEHNR and CDR2 FQNEAQ (reference sequence). The CDR3 is made up of 11 amino acids. V gave up 8 bases and J gave up 2 bases, with 5 bases separating them. The CDR3 coding sequence is TGTGCCAGCGAGGACACAGATACGCAGTATTTT. Protein sequence: CASEDTDTQYF.

V is TRBV18 and J is TRBJ1-2; no definite D call. The germline V and J ends were trimmed by 0 bases and 3 bases, with 14 bases remaining between them. The CDR3 spans 16 residues. The V gene's germline CDR1 is KGHSH and CDR2 LQKENI. The CDR3 DNA reads TGTGCCAGCTCACCACCTAACTGGAGCCCTCACTATGGCTACACCTTC. Its translation: CASSPPNWSPHYGYTF.

The chain combines TRBV5-1 with TRBJ2-7; no reliable D call. V lost 0 bases, J lost 2 bases, and 9 bases lay in between. CDR1 is SGHRS and CDR2 is YFSETQ in the germline V gene. The CDR3 runs to 14 residues. The CDR3 DNA sequence: TGCGCCAGCAGCTTGGAAGTGGACCCCTACGAGCAGTACTTC. Translating gives CASSLEVDPYEQYF.

The CDR3 here is CASSVLGETQYF. The CDR3 bases are TGTGCCAGTAGTGTACTTGGGGAGACCCAGTACTTC. The chain uses TRBV19 and TRBJ2-5; D gene unclear. Looked up from germline, CDR1 is LNHDA and CDR2 is SQIVND (reference sequence). V was cut by 5 bases and J by 5 bases, with 9 bases left in between. The CDR3 sequence is 12 residues long.

Worth noting for this clone: Different DNA sequences within this sample yield the same CDR3. The chain combines TRBV5-4 with TRBJ2-2; D gene ambiguous. In germline, CDR1 is SGHNT, CDR2 YYREEE (reference sequence). Trimming shortened V by 2 bases and J by 1 base, and 6 bases separated the two germline ends. This CDR3 region has 14 residues. This CDR3 reads CASSLGLNTGELFF. For the CDR3, the DNA is TGTGCCAGCAGCTTAGGCCTGAACACCGGGGAGCTGTTTTTT.

About this clone: This specimen includes other DNA sequences encoding the same CDR3. The rearrangement uses TRBV5-1 and TRBJ1-1; D is possibly TRBD1 (5 bases). Trimming cost V 0 bases and J 1 base, with 10 bases left between them. Germline V gene lookup returns CDR1 SGHRS and CDR2 YFSETQ. The CDR3 has 15 residues. The CDR3 coding sequence is TGCGCCAGCAGCTTGGTGGGTGGGGGGAACACTGAAGCTTTCTTT. It codes for CASSLVGGGNTEAFF.